This T cell receptor (beta chain) stems from a study of PD-1 blockade in classical Hodgkin lymphoma. Turning to the study itself: It was nivolumab at 3 mg/kg, given intravenously every 2 weeks, that patients received. Overall study findings and caveats: There remain no defined causes for the repertoire differences, which possibly reflect disease activity or prior therapy. Later analyses included only patients treated at least 1 year post-ASCT. Complete responders entered with baseline diversity on par with newly diagnosed patients, the results showed.

Regarding time point: cycle 4 day 1 (C4D1), after 6 weeks of nivolumab. All trial patients relapsed after autologous stem cell transplantation. Researchers report purifying CD4+ T cells from thawed PBMCs by magnetic negative selection. Sequenced by immunoSEQ multiplex PCR; TCRdb stores in-frame clones only, minus some. The data contain around 28,000 clones, roughly nine tenths of them singletons. Per the germline V gene, CDR1 is MNHNS and CDR2 is SASEGT. The CDR3 is made up of 13 amino acids. Deletions cut 5 bases from V and 6 bases from J, with 10 bases between. About this clone: The antigen remains undetermined.

This chain connects TRBV6-1 to TRBJ2-2; D may be TRBD1 (5 bases). The sequence came from a human donor with classical Hodgkin lymphoma. Sequencing was performed on CD4+ T cells from blood, taken before the fourth cycle of nivolumab. This CDR3 is CASSPTGSGELFF. The CDR3 bases are TGTGCCAGCAGTCCCACAGGATCCGGGGAGCTGTTTTTT.